This TCR beta chain was observed in a study of vaccination and CD4 T cells after COVID-19. The wider study: Median draw time for post-COVID samples was about 100 days post-diagnosis (range 35 to 161). Cells were stimulated with overlapping spike peptide pools from SARS-CoV-2, HCoV-NL63, HCoV-OC43 and HCoV-229E. General study results and limits: The authors identified 304 of 307 vaccine-specific clones in convalescent patients as spike mono-reactive.

The germline V and J ends were trimmed by 4 bases and 0 bases, with 13 bases remaining between them. Germline V lookup: CDR1 SQVTM, CDR2 ANQGSEA. The CDR3 runs 14 residues. Documented treatment: roughly 10-day PBMC culture with coronavirus spike peptide pools or control peptides (ViraFEST assay). Prior to the COVID-19 pandemic (2011-2018), the unexposed donor's CD4+ T cells were collected. This clonotype has more than one count but fewer than ten. Its antigen is unknown. The Oncomine TCR Beta short-read assay generated sequence data from the DNA of cultured CD4+ T cells. TCRdb reprocessed the PCR reads via MiXCR and lists one record per CDR3 protein. The sample consists of around 4,000 distinct CDR3 sequences, less than 35% of them appearing once.

The chain combines TRBV29-1 with TRBJ2-7; the D is unclear. The clonotype originates from a human donor in good health. The specimen was CD4+ T cells from blood, cultured in vitro. CDR3 loop: CSVGKGIPSYEQYF. CDR3 DNA: TGCAGCGTTGGAAAGGGCATCCCCTCCTACGAGCAGTACTTC.